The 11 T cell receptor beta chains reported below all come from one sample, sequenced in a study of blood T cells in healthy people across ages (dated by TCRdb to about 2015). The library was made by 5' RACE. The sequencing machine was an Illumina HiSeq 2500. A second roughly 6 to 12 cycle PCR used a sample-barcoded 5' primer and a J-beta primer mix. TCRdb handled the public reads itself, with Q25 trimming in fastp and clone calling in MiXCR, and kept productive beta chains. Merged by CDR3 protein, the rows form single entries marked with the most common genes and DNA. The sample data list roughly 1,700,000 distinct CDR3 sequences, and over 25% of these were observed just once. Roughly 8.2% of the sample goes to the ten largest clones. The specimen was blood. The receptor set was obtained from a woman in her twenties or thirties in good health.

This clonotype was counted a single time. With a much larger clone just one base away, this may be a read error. In DNA, the CDR3 is TGTGCCAGCAATGAGTTACGGGGGCGCTCCTACGAGCAGTACTTC. Translating gives CASNELRGRSYEQYF. This chain links TRBV2 with TRBJ2-7; D is tentatively TRBD1 or TRBD2 (6 bases each). The CDR3 has 15 amino acids. Germline CDR1 and CDR2: SNHLY and FYNNEI. Trimming took off 7 bases at V and 0 bases at J, with 16 bases between the two ends.

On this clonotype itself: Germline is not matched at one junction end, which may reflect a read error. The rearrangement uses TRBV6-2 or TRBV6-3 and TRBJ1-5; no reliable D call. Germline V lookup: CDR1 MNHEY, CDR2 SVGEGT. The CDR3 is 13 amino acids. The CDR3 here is CASSSLGNRPQHF. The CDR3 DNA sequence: TGTGCCAGCAGTAGTCTGGGGAATCGGCCCCAGCATTTT.

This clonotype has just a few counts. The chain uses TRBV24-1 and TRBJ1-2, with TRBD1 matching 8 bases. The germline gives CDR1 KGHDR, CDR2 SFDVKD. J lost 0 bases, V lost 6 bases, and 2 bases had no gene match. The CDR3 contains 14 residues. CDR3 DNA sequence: TGTGCCACCAGTACAGGGGGGGCTAACTATGGCTACACCTTC. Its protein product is CATSTGGANYGYTF.

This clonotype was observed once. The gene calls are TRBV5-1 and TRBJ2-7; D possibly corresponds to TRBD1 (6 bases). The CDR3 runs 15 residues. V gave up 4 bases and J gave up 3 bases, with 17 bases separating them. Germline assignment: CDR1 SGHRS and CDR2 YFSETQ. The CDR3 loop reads CASSAAGARFYEQYF. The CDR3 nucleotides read TGCGCCAGCAGCGCCGCAGGGGCTCGGTTCTACGAGCAGTACTTC. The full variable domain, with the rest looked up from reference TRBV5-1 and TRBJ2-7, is KAGVTQTPRYLIKTRGQQVTLSCSPISGHRSVSWYQQTPGQGLQFLFEYFSETQRNKGNFPGRFSGRQFSNSRSEMNVSTLELGDSALYLCASSAAGARFYEQYFGPGTRLTVT.

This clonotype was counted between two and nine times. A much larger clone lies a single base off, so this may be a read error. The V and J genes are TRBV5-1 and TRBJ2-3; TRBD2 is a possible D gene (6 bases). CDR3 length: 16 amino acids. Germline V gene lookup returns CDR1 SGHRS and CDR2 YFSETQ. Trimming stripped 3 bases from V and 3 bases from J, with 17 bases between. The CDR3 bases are TGCGCCAGCAGCTCGGCCTGCGGTGGAGGGACAGATACGCAGTATTTT. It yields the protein CASSSACGGGTDTQYF.

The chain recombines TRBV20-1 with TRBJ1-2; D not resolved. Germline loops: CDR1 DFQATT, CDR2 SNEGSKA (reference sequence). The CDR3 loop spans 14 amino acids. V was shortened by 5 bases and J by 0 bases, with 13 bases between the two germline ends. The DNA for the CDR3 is TGCAGTGCTTCTAGTTGGGTGTCTAACTATGGCTACACCTTC. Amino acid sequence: CSASSWVSNYGYTF.

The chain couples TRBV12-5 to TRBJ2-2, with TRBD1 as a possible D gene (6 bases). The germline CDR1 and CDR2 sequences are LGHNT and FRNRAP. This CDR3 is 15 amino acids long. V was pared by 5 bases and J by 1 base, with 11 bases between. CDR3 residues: CASGQGTGNTGELFF. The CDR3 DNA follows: TGTGCTAGTGGTCAGGGGACGGGGAACACCGGGGAGCTGTTTTTT.

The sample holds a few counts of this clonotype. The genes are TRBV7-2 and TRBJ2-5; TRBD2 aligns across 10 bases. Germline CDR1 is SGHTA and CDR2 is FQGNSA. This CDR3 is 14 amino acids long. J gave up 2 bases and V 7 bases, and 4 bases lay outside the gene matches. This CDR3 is CASKSGRAQETQYF. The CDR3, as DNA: TGTGCCAGCAAGAGCGGGAGGGCTCAAGAGACCCAGTACTTC.

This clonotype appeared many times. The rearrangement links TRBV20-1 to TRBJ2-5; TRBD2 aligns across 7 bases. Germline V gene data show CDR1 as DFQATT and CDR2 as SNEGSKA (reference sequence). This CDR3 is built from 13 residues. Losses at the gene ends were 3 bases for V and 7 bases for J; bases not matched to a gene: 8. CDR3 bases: TGCAGTGCTAGTTGGGGGGGACGAGTGACCCAGTACTTC. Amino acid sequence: CSASWGGRVTQYF.

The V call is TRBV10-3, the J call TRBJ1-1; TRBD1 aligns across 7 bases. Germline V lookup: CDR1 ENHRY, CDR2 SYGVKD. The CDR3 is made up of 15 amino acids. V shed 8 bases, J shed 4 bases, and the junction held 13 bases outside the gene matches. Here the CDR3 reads CAIGEHRQGATEAFF. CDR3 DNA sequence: TGTGCCATCGGGGAGCACCGACAGGGTGCCACTGAAGCTTTCTTT.

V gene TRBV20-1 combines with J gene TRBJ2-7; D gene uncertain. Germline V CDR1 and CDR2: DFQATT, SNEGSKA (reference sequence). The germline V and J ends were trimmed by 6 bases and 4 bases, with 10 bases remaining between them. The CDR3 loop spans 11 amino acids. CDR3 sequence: CSAGRPYEQYF. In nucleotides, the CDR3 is TGCAGTGCCGGAAGGCCATACGAGCAGTACTTC.